This T cell receptor (beta chain) is drawn from a study of PD-1 blockade in classical Hodgkin lymphoma. Study results and caveats: Prior therapy or disease activity may underlie the repertoire differences, whose causes remain undefined. Lower baseline TCR diversity marked trial partial responders and progressors. After ASCT, patients who started nivolumab under 1 year later were excluded.

Trimming took off 2 bases at V and 3 bases at J, with 14 bases between the two ends. The germline gives CDR1 MNHNY, CDR2 SVGAGI (reference sequence). CDR3 size: 15 residues. Measured with immunoSEQ multiplex PCR; TCRdb has only the in-frame clones, and not every one. The sample comprises roughly 50,000 clones, 90% of which are singletons, and roughly 13% rests with the top ten. Described time point: cycle 4 day 1 (C4D1), after 6 weeks of nivolumab. Each of the patients experienced relapse following autologous stem cell transplantation, and their brentuximab vedotin exposure differed. Best responses included complete response and partial response; otherwise, the best response was progressive disease. Regarding this clone: The antigen is unknown.

This sequence joins TRBV6-6 and TRBJ2-7; perhaps TRBD1 as D (6 bases). Sequenced here: peripheral blood mononuclear cells (PBMCs), sampled before the fourth cycle of nivolumab. The source is a human donor with classical Hodgkin lymphoma. CDR3 region: CASSYPDRTYYEQYF. The CDR3 nucleotides are TGTGCCAGCAGTTACCCTGACAGGACTTACTACGAGCAGTACTTC.